These 24 T cell receptor beta chains share one sample of origin, sequenced in a study of blood T cell repertoires in COVID-19. Some clones are missing from TCRdb's copy, which holds only in-frame ones; the method was immunoSEQ multiplex PCR. The sample gives around 130,000 clones, under 90% of which show up once; 12% is in the top ten. Sequencing input: peripheral blood. These receptors originate from a woman aged 55-69 years with acute or convalescent COVID-19.

This clone occurred once. The CDR3 here is CASWSPARGANVLTF. CDR3 in DNA: TGTGCCAGCTGGTCCCCAGCGAGAGGGGCCAACGTCCTGACTTTC. This rearrangement joins TRBV27 to TRBJ2-6; D gene uncertain. This CDR3 comprises 15 residues. Trimming removed 8 bases from V and 4 bases from J, with 15 bases in between. Germline V gene lookup returns CDR1 MNHEY and CDR2 SMNVEV (reference sequence).

This chain links TRBV29-1 with TRBJ1-3; D is unclear. The germline CDR1 and CDR2 sequences are SQVTM and ANQGSEA. This CDR3 comprises 13 residues. Trimming removed 4 bases from V and 1 base from J, with 8 bases in between. The CDR3 sequence is CSVGRGSGNTIYF. For the CDR3, the DNA is TGCAGCGTTGGCCGGGGATCTGGAAACACCATATATTTT.

This sequence joins TRBV9 and TRBJ1-6; D is possibly TRBD1 (5 bases). CDR3 size: 16 residues. Germline CDR1 is SGDLS and CDR2 is YYNGEE. Trimming took 3 bases from V and 0 from J, leaving 10 bases between them. The CDR3 loop reads CASSAGGSSYNSPLHF. DNA of the CDR3: TGTGCCAGCAGCGCGGGGGGGAGCTCCTATAATTCACCCCTCCACTTT.

A note on this clone: The sample holds other DNA sequences that translate to the same CDR3. This chain joins TRBV19 and TRBJ1-6, with D uncertain. Germline values: CDR1 LNHDA, CDR2 SQIVND (reference sequence). Trimming removed 5 bases at V and 3 bases at J, with 8 bases between. The CDR3 sequence is 14 residues long. CDR3 DNA sequence: TGTGCCAGTAGTTCCCGGGACTATAATTCACCCCTCCACTTT. Residues: CASSSRDYNSPLHF.

The rearrangement joins TRBV18 to TRBJ1-2; D unclear. Germline values: CDR1 KGHSH, CDR2 LQKENI. The V gene lost 3 bases and the J gene lost 7 bases, with 15 bases spanning the gap. The CDR3 is 14 residues long. In DNA form, the CDR3 reads TGTGCCAGCTCACCCCTGGAGGGCTCTGGTGGCTACACCTTC. This codes for CASSPLEGSGGYTF.

The V call is TRBV18, the J call TRBJ1-2; tentative D call: TRBD1 (6 bases). In germline, CDR1 is KGHSH, CDR2 LQKENI. The CDR3 totals 15 residues. V lost 3 bases and J 0 bases, leaving 11 bases between the germline ends. The CDR3 bases are TGTGCCAGCTCACCCACAGGGTGGTCTAACTATGGCTACACCTTC. Translating gives CASSPTGWSNYGYTF.

The rearrangement uses TRBV7-9 and TRBJ1-6; D is possibly TRBD1 (5 bases). Germline V gene lookup returns CDR1 SEHNR and CDR2 FQNEAQ (reference sequence). The CDR3 length is 14 residues. V lost 1 base to trimming and J lost 6 bases, with 7 bases between them. DNA for the CDR3: TGTGCCAGCAGCTTAGGACAGAGTAATTCACCCCTCCACTTT. Translated: CASSLGQSNSPLHF. Supplemented by reference TRBV7-9 and TRBJ1-6, the full variable domain reads DTGVSQNPRHKITKRGQNVTFRCDPISEHNRLYWYRQTLGQGPEFLTYFQNEAQLEKSRLLSDRFSAERPKGSFSTLEIQRTEQGDSAMYLCASSLGQSNSPLHFGNGTRLTVT.

The chain uses TRBV5-1 and TRBJ2-3; 7 bases fit TRBD2. Trimming at V came to 4 bases and at J to 1 base, leaving 3 bases not matched to a gene. The CDR3 spans 14 residues. Germline-derived CDR1 and CDR2 are SGHRS and YFSETQ. The DNA for the CDR3 is TGCGCCAGCAGCCCAAGCGGGGGCACAGATACGCAGTATTTT. Its translation: CASSPSGGTDTQYF.

This clone appeared a single time. The chain recombines TRBV5-1 with TRBJ2-1; 7 bases are a match to TRBD2. This CDR3 spans 15 amino acids. V shed 5 bases and J 10 bases; nucleotides not matched to a gene: 15. Germline CDR1 and CDR2: SGHRS and YFSETQ. CDR3 loop: CASRAAGDRAIEQFF. The CDR3 DNA reads as TGCGCCAGCAGAGCGGCGGGGGATCGGGCCATAGAGCAGTTCTTC.

Worth noting for this clone: The same CDR3 can be traced to other DNA sequences in this sample. V usage is TRBV5-1 and J usage is TRBJ1-5; no reliable D call. The CDR3 runs to 15 residues. Germline CDR1 SGHRS, CDR2 YFSETQ. V lost 0 bases to trimming and J lost 3 bases, with 10 bases between them. CDR3 coding DNA: TGCGCCAGCAGCTTGGCCGGGAGATCCAATCAGCCCCAGCATTTT. It codes for CASSLAGRSNQPQHF.

The V call is TRBV2, the J call TRBJ2-2; 7 bases match TRBD1. This CDR3 has 15 amino acids. The germline gives CDR1 SNHLY, CDR2 FYNNEI. Trimming at V came to 6 bases and at J to 5 bases, leaving 9 bases not matched to a gene. The CDR3 DNA is TGTGCCAGCAGCCCACAGAGACAGGGAACCGGGGAGCTGTTTTTT. Its translation is CASSPQRQGTGELFF. Using reference TRBV2 and TRBJ2-2 for the parts outside the CDR3, the full variable domain is EPEVTQTPSHQVTQMGQEVILRCVPISNHLYFYWYRQILGQKVEFLVSFYNNEISEKSEIFDDQFSVERPDGSNFTLKIRSTKLEDSAMYFCASSPQRQGTGELFFGEGSRLTVL.

The V call is TRBV27, the J call TRBJ2-3; 7 positions match TRBD1. The junction had 3 bases not matched to a gene; V was cut back by 6 bases and J by 0 bases. From germline, CDR1 is MNHEY and CDR2 SMNVEV (reference sequence). CDR3 size: 14 residues. This CDR3 is CASSDRASTDTQYF. The CDR3 nucleotides are TGTGCCAGCAGCGACAGGGCCAGCACAGATACGCAGTATTTT.

The chain joins TRBV21-1 to TRBJ2-7; the table's D gene call, TRBD1, was not cross checked with the DNA. TRBV21-1 is a listed pseudogene. The CDR3 extends over 14 amino acids. Here the CDR3 DNA reads TGTGCCAGCCCAGTAAGGAGCAGGGGGCGTGAGCAGTACTTC. Protein sequence: CASPVRSRGREQYF.

This chain joins TRBV7-9 and TRBJ2-1, with D hard to call. The germline V and J ends were trimmed by 5 bases and 8 bases, with 13 bases remaining between them. Looked up from germline, CDR1 is SEHNR and CDR2 is FQNEAQ (reference sequence). The CDR3 runs to 13 residues. This CDR3 is CASSPPGGYEQFF. The CDR3 coding sequence is TGTGCCAGCAGCCCTCCGGGTGGCTATGAGCAGTTCTTC. Filled out from reference TRBV7-9 and TRBJ2-1, the complete variable domain reads DTGVSQNPRHKITKRGQNVTFRCDPISEHNRLYWYRQTLGQGPEFLTYFQNEAQLEKSRLLSDRFSAERPKGSFSTLEIQRTEQGDSAMYLCASSPPGGYEQFFGPGTRLTVL.

The genes are TRBV4-1 and TRBJ2-3; TRBD2 matches 9 bases. The V and J ends lost 6 bases and 2 bases, in that order; junction bases with no gene match: 6. This CDR3 is built from 15 residues. Germline CDR1 MGHRA, CDR2 YSYEKL. CDR3 DNA sequence: TGCGCCAGCAGTCCGTCTAGCGGGGCCACAGATACGCAGTATTTT. Residues: CASSPSSGATDTQYF.

This clone is a singleton in its sample. This chain links TRBV21-1 with TRBJ1-1; the listed D gene, TRBD1, was not tested against the DNA. TRBV21-1 is an annotated pseudogene. This CDR3 has 16 amino acids. CDR3 nucleotide sequence: TGTGCCAGCAGCAGGGACAGCGACTTTATGAACACTGAAGCTTTCTTT. Encoded protein: CASSRDSDFMNTEAFF.

V and J are TRBV11-2 and TRBJ1-4; TRBD1 aligns across 9 bases. V shed 6 bases, J shed 6 bases, and the junction held 11 bases outside the gene matches. This CDR3 is 16 amino acids long. Germline V CDR1 and CDR2: SGHAT, FQNNGV. CDR3 in DNA: TGTGCCAGCAGGAACCATTATGGGGACAGGGATGAAAAACTGTTTTTT. Translated, it gives CASRNHYGDRDEKLFF.

This rearrangement joins TRBV11-2 to TRBJ2-7; D not certain. The germline gives CDR1 SGHAT, CDR2 FQNNGV. This CDR3 is built from 12 residues. Trimming left V 2 bases short and J 2 bases short, with 4 bases between. DNA of the CDR3: TGTGCCAGCAGCTTACCAACCTACGAGCAGTACTTC. It translates to CASSLPTYEQYF.

The chain combines TRBV2 with TRBJ1-4; the D is unclear. There are 14 residues in the CDR3. Trimming removed 0 bases at V and 8 bases at J, with 10 bases between. Germline V lookup: CDR1 SNHLY, CDR2 FYNNEI. CDR3 amino acids: CASSEARVVEKLFF. The DNA of the CDR3 is TGTGCCAGCAGTGAAGCGCGGGTGGTCGAAAAACTGTTTTTT.

This sequence joins TRBV27 and TRBJ1-2; D is unresolved. The CDR3 has 12 residues. Looked up from germline, CDR1 is MNHEY and CDR2 is SMNVEV (reference sequence). V lost 6 bases and J lost 4, with 9 bases in between. The CDR3 DNA sequence: TGTGCCAGCAGGGACTTCCGCTATGGCTACACCTTC. Amino acids: CASRDFRYGYTF.

This chain uses TRBV28 with TRBJ1-1; 7 bases fit TRBD1. Germline V CDR1 and CDR2: MDHEN, SYDVKM. Germline trimming cut 4 bases from V and 11 bases from J; bases unmatched to any gene: 10. The CDR3 length is 13 residues. CDR3 in amino acids: CASSSIDRVEAFF. The CDR3, as DNA: TGTGCCAGCAGTTCAATCGACAGGGTCGAGGCTTTCTTT.

The chain couples TRBV25-1 to TRBJ2-7; 8 bases are shared with TRBD2. V dropped 4 bases and J dropped 7; count of bases not matched to a gene: 12. The CDR3 runs to 15 residues. Germline V gene data show CDR1 as MGHDK and CDR2 as SYGVNS. The CDR3 DNA follows: TGTGCCAGCAGTGGACCCGGGGGGGGCGTTGGAGAGCAGTACTTC. This encodes CASSGPGGGVGEQYF.

This clone was observed a handful of times. The chain carries TRBV3-1 (or the pseudogene TRBV3-2) and TRBJ1-2; D may be TRBD1 (5 bases). V shed 0 bases and J shed 5 bases, with 19 bases lying between them. The CDR3 has 17 amino acids. The germline CDR1 and CDR2 sequences are LGHDT and YNNKEL (reference sequence). The CDR3 bases are TGTGCCAGCAGCCAAGATGTCGGGGGGACCGGGGGATATGGCTACACCTTC. Translated: CASSQDVGGTGGYGYTF.

The chain couples TRBV5-1 to TRBJ1-6; D possibly corresponds to TRBD1 (6 bases). V was pared by 0 bases and J by 6 bases, with 10 bases between. The CDR3 sequence is 15 residues long. Germline CDR1 reads SGHRS; CDR2 reads YFSETQ. The CDR3 is CASSLGPGANSPLHF. In DNA form, the CDR3 reads TGCGCCAGCAGCTTGGGGCCAGGGGCTAATTCACCCCTCCACTTT. Based on the CDR3 plus reference TRBV5-1 and TRBJ1-6, the full variable domain is KAGVTQTPRYLIKTRGQQVTLSCSPISGHRSVSWYQQTPGQGLQFLFEYFSETQRNKGNFPGRFSGRQFSNSRSEMNVSTLELGDSALYLCASSLGPGANSPLHFGNGTRLTVT.